This T cell receptor beta chain was sequenced in a study of control samples from healthy donors and cancer patients. The length of the CDR3 is 15 residues. Germline V gene lookup returns CDR1 MNHEY and CDR2 SVGAGI. Trimming took off 7 bases at V and 1 base at J, with 13 bases between the two ends. Method: immunoSEQ multiplex PCR; TCRdb's copy keeps in-frame clones and lacks some. The profile shows around 250,000 clones, almost 85% of them singletons. The chain has TRBV6-5 and TRBJ1-4; TRBD1 might be the D (6 bases). Sequenced material: PBMCs. This TCR was sampled from a woman aged 60-75 years with lung cancer. The DNA of the CDR3 is TGTGCCAGCAACGTAAGGGGGAGAACTAATGAAAAACTGTTTTTT. This encodes CASNVRGRTNEKLFF.